These T cell receptor beta chains were read from a single sample in a study of T cell responses to AZD1222 COVID-19 vaccine. Produced via immunoSEQ multiplex PCR; TCRdb's table is partial and in-frame only. The sample contains over 85,000 clones, about 81% of which appear only once. Sequenced here: peripheral blood, sampled 28 days after the second AZD1222 dose. Every receptor here comes from an adult who received the AZD1222 COVID-19 vaccine. Each CDR3 is given with its conserved first and last residue. Each record gives: J gene, V gene, clone size, D gene, CDR3 DNA, CDR3 protein. The D gene is left open where the match is weak. Clone size is given for some rows only: seen once, a few or many times, or a class if the clone is expanded.

TRBJ2-1	TRBV2	-	TRBD2	TGTGCCAGCATTCGGTGGGCCCTATTCGAGACTAGCGGGGGTAATGAGCAGTTCTTC	CASIRWALFETSGGNEQFF
TRBJ2-7	TRBV9	-	TRBD2	TGTGCCAGCAGCCCAAGGACTAGCGGGAGTGAGGGGAACTCCTACGAGCAGTACTTC	CASSPRTSGSEGNSYEQYF
TRBJ2-3	TRBV3-1/TRBV3-2	once	-	TGTGCCAGCAGCCAGGGGGCGGGACTCGCGGCGGAGACGCAGTATTTT	CASSQGAGLAAETQYF
TRBJ1-6	TRBV6-2/TRBV6-3	-	TRBD1	TGTGCCAGCAGTTACTCGACAGGGGAAGGTTCACCCCTCCACTTT	CASSYSTGEGSPLHF
TRBJ2-7	TRBV20-1	once	TRBD1	TGCAGTGCTCGTGGACAGGGGCATTACGAGCAGTACTTC	CSARGQGHYEQYF
TRBJ2-5	TRBV7-3	-	-	TGTGCCAGCAGCTTGAGACCGGGGATACAAGAGACCCAGTACTTC	CASSLRPGIQETQYF
TRBJ2-7	TRBV2	-	-	TGTGCCAGCAGGCCTACAGGCTACGAGCAGTACTTC	CASRPTGYEQYF
TRBJ2-7	TRBV4-3	-	-	TGCGCCAGCAGCGGGGGGGACAGAGTCTACGAGCAGTACTTC	CASSGGDRVYEQYF
TRBJ2-7	TRBV5-1	few	-	TGCGCCAGCAGCTGGGTGACTAGTTCGGCATCGGGGGAGCAGTACTTC	CASSWVTSSASGEQYF
TRBJ2-1	TRBV5-3	-	-	TGTGCCAGACGCCGGGCGTTGGGCTACAATGAGCAGTTCTTC	CARRRALGYNEQFF
TRBJ1-1	TRBV7-3	-	-	TGTGCCAGCAGCTTAAAACAGGGACACGAAGCTTTCTTT	CASSLKQGHEAFF
TRBJ1-2	TRBV28	few	-	TGTGCCAGCAGTTTGCGGGGGCTCTATGGCTACACCTTC	CASSLRGLYGYTF
TRBJ2-2	TRBV5-1	-	-	TGCGCCAGCAATCTCGGGGATCCGGGGACCGGGGAGCTGTTTTTT	CASNLGDPGTGELFF
TRBJ1-4	TRBV5-1	-	TRBD1	TGCGCCAGCAGCCCGCACGGGACAGGGGGGGAGGAGGAAAAACTGTTTTTT	CASSPHGTGGEEEKLFF
TRBJ2-7	TRBV12-3/TRBV12-4	-	-	TGTGCCAGCAGTTTAGGGGAATACGAGCAGTACTTC	CASSLGEYEQYF
TRBJ2-1	TRBV18	-	-	TGTGCCAGTTCCTTTCCGGGCCCCCGCTCCAATGAGCAGTTCTTC	CASSFPGPRSNEQFF
TRBJ2-7	TRBV7-9	-	-	TGTGCCAGCAGCCCGACTGGAACCCATAACGAGCAGTACTTC	CASSPTGTHNEQYF
TRBJ1-1	TRBV5-4	-	TRBD1	TGTGCCAGCAGCTCCCGACAGGGTCGAGCCACTGAAGCTTTCTTT	CASSSRQGRATEAFF
TRBJ2-3	TRBV5-6	-	-	TGTGCCAGCAGCGAGTACAGGGTCGCAGATACGCAGTATTTT	CASSEYRVADTQYF
TRBJ1-2	TRBV6-5	once	-	TGTGCCAGCACCCCTACCTATAACTATGGCTACACCTTC	CASTPTYNYGYTF
TRBJ2-7	TRBV11-1	-	TRBD2	TGTGCCAGCAGCTCAGGACTAGCTTACGAGCAGTACTTC	CASSSGLAYEQYF
TRBJ2-7	TRBV10-3	-	-	TGTGCCATCAGTGAAGGTAGCTACGAGCAGTACTTC	CAISEGSYEQYF
TRBJ2-7	TRBV5-4	once	-	TGTGCCAGCAGCACTTACGCAACGGCCTACGAGCAGTACTTC	CASSTYATAYEQYF
TRBJ2-3	TRBV7-9	-	TRBD2	TGTGCCAGCAGCTTAGCGCTCAACGGGAGGACAGATACGCAGTATTTT	CASSLALNGRTDTQYF
TRBJ2-3	TRBV9	once	TRBD2	TGTGCCAGCAGCTATAGCGGGGGGGCAGATACGCAGTATTTT	CASSYSGGADTQYF
TRBJ1-5	TRBV28	-	-	TGTGCCAGCAGTATACGCAATCAGCCCCAGCATTTT	CASSIRNQPQHF
TRBJ2-5	TRBV5-4	-	-	TGTGCCAGCAGCTTGGCTCAGGGGGAGGGAACCCAGTACTTC	CASSLAQGEGTQYF
TRBJ2-2	TRBV30	few	-	TGTGCCTGGAAGGGGAGGGGGCTGGGGGACACCGGGGAGCTGTTTTTT	CAWKGRGLGDTGELFF
TRBJ2-3	TRBV24-1	few	-	TGTGCCACCAGTGATTTGCAAGGTTCGGGGGATACGCAGTATTTT	CATSDLQGSGDTQYF
TRBJ1-2	TRBV7-6	-	-	TGTGCCAGCAGCTTAGTAGGGGTTGGCTACACCTTC	CASSLVGVGYTF
TRBJ2-7	TRBV15	-	TRBD1	TGTGCCACCAGCAGGGACCCGGGACAGGGCTCGTACGAGCAGTACTTC	CATSRDPGQGSYEQYF
TRBJ1-1	TRBV5-4	-	-	TGTGCCAGCAGCCCACCGGGCATGAACACTGAAGCTTTCTTT	CASSPPGMNTEAFF
TRBJ1-5	TRBV18	-	TRBD1	TGTGCCAGCTCACCAGGCGGGACAGAAGATCAGCCCCAGCATTTT	CASSPGGTEDQPQHF
TRBJ2-4	TRBV3-1/TRBV3-2	-	TRBD2	TGTGCCAGCAGCCCTCTAGCGGGGAGGAATGGCAAAAACATTCAGTACTTC	CASSPLAGRNGKNIQYF
TRBJ2-7	TRBV29-1	-	TRBD2	TGCAGCGTTGAGCCGATTCTGGGACTAGCGGACGAGCAGTACTTC	CSVEPILGLADEQYF
TRBJ2-7	TRBV19	few	-	TGTGCCAGTAGTGCGAGAGGAGGGGGATTGGAGCAGTACTTC	CASSARGGGLEQYF
TRBJ2-2	TRBV9	-	TRBD2	TGTGCCAGCAGCGTAGCAGCGGGAGGCGGCCGGGACACCGGGGAGCTGTTTTTT	CASSVAAGGGRDTGELFF
TRBJ1-2	TRBV6-5	-	TRBD1	TGTGCCAGCAGTACCGGGACAGGGGGCGCCGGTGGCTACACCTTC	CASSTGTGGAGGYTF
TRBJ1-6	TRBV27	-	TRBD1	TGTGCCAGCAGGCTGGACAGGGGAAATTCACCCCTCCACTTT	CASRLDRGNSPLHF
TRBJ1-5	TRBV7-2	-	TRBD1	TGTGCCAGCAGCCGGGACAGGGGCGAACAGCCCCAGCATTTT	CASSRDRGEQPQHF
TRBJ2-3	TRBV29-1	-	TRBD2	TGCAGCGTCACGGGACTAGCGGGGGGCACAGATACGCAGTATTTT	CSVTGLAGGTDTQYF
TRBJ1-4	TRBV7-8	-	TRBD1	TGTGCCAGCAGCTTATCGGCAGGGGGCTATGAAAAACTGTTTTTT	CASSLSAGGYEKLFF
TRBJ1-1	TRBV25-1	-	-	TGTGCCAGCAGTGATCGGGTTAAAAGTGAAGCTTTCTTT	CASSDRVKSEAFF
TRBJ1-1	TRBV7-6	once	-	TGTGCCAGCAGCTTAAAGAGAGAGATGAACACTGAAGCTTTCTTT	CASSLKREMNTEAFF
TRBJ1-4	TRBV19	-	-	TGTGCCAGTAGTAGACGGGAAACTAATGAAAAACTGTTTTTT	CASSRRETNEKLFF
TRBJ2-7	TRBV5-4	few	-	TGTGCCAGCAGCTTGTTGGGGTGGGAGGACAGGCCCTCCTACGAGCAGTACTTC	CASSLLGWEDRPSYEQYF
TRBJ1-4	TRBV28	-	TRBD1	TGTGCCAGCAGTAAGACAGGGCTTGGTAGCGAAAAACTGTTTTTT	CASSKTGLGSEKLFF
TRBJ1-1	TRBV5-1	once	TRBD1	TGCGCCAGCAGCTTGGTAGGGGGCGACTTCAACACTGAAGCTTTCTTT	CASSLVGGDFNTEAFF
TRBJ1-2	TRBV5-1	-	-	TGCGCCAGCCCACTCAAGGTTGGCTACACCTTC	CASPLKVGYTF